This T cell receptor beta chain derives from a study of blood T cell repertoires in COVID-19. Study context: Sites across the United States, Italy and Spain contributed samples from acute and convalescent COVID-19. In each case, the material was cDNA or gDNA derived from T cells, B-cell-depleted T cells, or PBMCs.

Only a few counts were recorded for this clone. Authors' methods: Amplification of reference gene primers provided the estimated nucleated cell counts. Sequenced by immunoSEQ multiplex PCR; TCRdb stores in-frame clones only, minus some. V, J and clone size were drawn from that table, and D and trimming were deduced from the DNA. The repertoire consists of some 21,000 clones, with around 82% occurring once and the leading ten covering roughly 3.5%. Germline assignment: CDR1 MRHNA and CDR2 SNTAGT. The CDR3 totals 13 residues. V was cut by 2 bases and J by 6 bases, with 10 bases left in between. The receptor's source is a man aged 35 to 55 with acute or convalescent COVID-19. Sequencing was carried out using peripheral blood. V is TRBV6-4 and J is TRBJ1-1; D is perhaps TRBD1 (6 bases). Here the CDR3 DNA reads TGTGCCAGCAGTGACCTCAGGGGCCCTGAAGCTTTCTTT. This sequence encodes CASSDLRGPEAFF.